This record covers a single TCR beta chain. CDR3 length: 16 residues. Germline assignment: CDR1 MNHEY and CDR2 SVGEGT. Trimming left V 3 bases short and J 0 bases short, with 12 bases between. In the original analysis: Reference gene primer amplification gave nucleated cell count estimates. Sequencing was performed with immunoSEQ multiplex PCR; in TCRdb, only in-frame clones are kept and a portion is missing. V and J calls plus clone size are reproduced from that table; the DNA served to infer D and trimming. The sample lists some 200,000 clones; more than 70% were seen once. This entry is derived from a study of blood T cell repertoires in COVID-19. Overall study context: Samples of COVID-19 (acute and convalescent) were obtained from the United States, Italy and Spain. From T cells, B-cell-depleted T cells, or PBMCs came the material, which was cDNA or gDNA.

This receptor was obtained from an older woman with acute or convalescent COVID-19. The chain uses TRBV6-2 or TRBV6-3 and TRBJ2-4, with D possibly being TRBD1 (6 bases). The sample was peripheral blood. The CDR3 DNA sequence: TGTGCCAGCAGTTATCGAGGGACACTAGCCAAAAACATTCAGTACTTC. The encoded protein is CASSYRGTLAKNIQYF.